The 16 T cell receptor beta chains given below trace back to one sample, sequenced in a study of blood T cell repertoires in COVID-19. Using immunoSEQ multiplex PCR, the repertoire was profiled, and TCRdb retains in-frame clones only, with some absent. The repertoire holds a few hundred thousand clones, with approximately 90% as singletons. The source material was peripheral blood. These receptors all stem from a man aged 55 to 69 who had recovered from COVID-19.

The chain carries TRBV11-2 and TRBJ2-1; D uncertain. The CDR3 is 14 amino acids. The ends were cut back, 3 bases at V and 5 bases at J, with 11 bases in the middle. Per germline, CDR1 SGHAT and CDR2 FQNNGV. CDR3 sequence: CASSFTRSHNEQFF. In nucleotides, the CDR3 is TGTGCCAGCAGCTTTACAAGGAGCCACAATGAGCAGTTCTTC.

The chain employs TRBV27 and TRBJ1-5; 8 nucleotides agree with TRBD1. Germline V gives CDR1 MNHEY, CDR2 SMNVEV (reference sequence). With 5 bases clipped from V and 2 bases from J, the junction kept 8 bases outside the gene matches. The CDR3 covers 16 residues. The DNA of the CDR3 is TGTGCCAGCAGTCCCTGGACAGGGAGGGGCAATCAGCCCCAGCATTTT. Amino acid sequence: CASSPWTGRGNQPQHF.

CDR3 nucleotides: TGTGCCAGCAACCTAGCGGGAAGGGATCAAGAGACCCAGTACTTC. Its translation: CASNLAGRDQETQYF. The chain recombines TRBV9 with TRBJ2-5; 9 bases are a match to TRBD2. Losses at the gene ends were 6 bases for V and 2 bases for J; bases not matched to a gene: 8. The germline gives CDR1 SGDLS, CDR2 YYNGEE. The CDR3 totals 15 residues.

The J gene is TRBJ1-3, the V gene TRBV13; 8 positions agree with TRBD1. This CDR3 region has 14 residues. The germline CDR1 and CDR2 sequences are PRHDT and FYEKMQ (reference sequence). Trimming removed 1 base from V and 11 bases from J; junction bases left unmatched: 7. The CDR3 DNA reads as TGTGCCAGCAGCTTAGAACAGGGGGGCCCAGCCATATATTTT. As protein: CASSLEQGGPAIYF.

J is TRBJ2-5 and V is TRBV28, with TRBD1 identical over 7 bases. Germline values: CDR1 MDHEN, CDR2 SYDVKM. Losses at the gene ends were 7 bases for V and 4 bases for J; bases not matched to a gene: 12. The CDR3 consists of 15 residues. CDR3 loop: CASNGQVTGGETQYF. In DNA form, the CDR3 reads TGTGCCAGCAATGGACAGGTCACTGGAGGAGAGACCCAGTACTTC.

The genes are TRBV11-2 and TRBJ1-2; D is uncertain. Germline V gives CDR1 SGHAT, CDR2 FQNNGV. The CDR3 loop spans 13 amino acids. V lost 7 bases to trimming and J lost 4 bases, with 13 bases between them. The CDR3 loop reads CASTPDQVYGYTF. In DNA form, the CDR3 reads TGTGCCAGCACCCCTGATCAGGTCTATGGCTACACCTTC.

This sequence joins TRBV7-8 and TRBJ2-3, with D perhaps matching TRBD2 (6 bases). CDR3 size: 15 residues. Germline loops: CDR1 SGHVS, CDR2 FQNEAQ. Trimming took off 4 bases at V and 2 bases at J, with 13 bases between the two ends. The CDR3 coding sequence is TGTGCCAGCAGCTCTCGTTGGGGACTCACAGATACGCAGTATTTT. The encoded protein is CASSSRWGLTDTQYF.

The CDR3 sequence: CASTPGGTGYSYEQYF. The CDR3 nucleotides read TGCGCCAGCACTCCAGGAGGGACAGGGTATTCCTACGAGCAGTACTTC. This chain links TRBV5-1 with TRBJ2-7, with 9 bases aligning to TRBD1. Germline trimming cut 6 bases from V and 1 base from J; bases unmatched to any gene: 11. CDR1 is SGHRS, CDR2 YFSETQ, per germline. The CDR3 has 16 residues.

This chain links TRBV3-1 (or the pseudogene TRBV3-2) with TRBJ1-1; D gene ambiguous. The CDR3 has 12 residues. V gave up 3 bases and J gave up 7 bases, with 9 bases separating them. Per germline, CDR1 LGHDT and CDR2 YNNKEL (reference sequence). As DNA, the CDR3 is TGTGCCAGCAGCCAGGGCAGCATTGAAGCTTTCTTT. Translation: CASSQGSIEAFF.

The gene calls are TRBV7-9 and TRBJ1-1; 8 positions agree with TRBD1. The junction had 8 bases not matched to a gene; V was cut back by 3 bases and J by 5 bases. CDR1 SEHNR and CDR2 FQNEAQ come from the germline V gene (reference sequence). This CDR3 contains 15 residues. CDR3 sequence (DNA): TGTGCCAGCAGCTTCGGACAGGGATTGGGGACTGAAGCTTTCTTT. Translated, it gives CASSFGQGLGTEAFF.

This sequence joins TRBV19 and TRBJ1-5; a weak D match, TRBD1 (6 bases). Germline assignment: CDR1 LNHDA and CDR2 SQIVND (reference sequence). The CDR3 runs 12 residues. Trimming stripped 10 bases from V and 5 bases from J, with 12 bases between. In nucleotides, the CDR3 is TGTGCCACTAAAGACAGGCATCAGCCCCAGCATTTT. Residues: CATKDRHQPQHF. Looking up the rest from reference TRBV19 and TRBJ1-5 gives the full variable domain: DGGITQSPKYLFRKEGQNVTLSCEQNLNHDAMYWYRQDPGQGLRLIYYSQIVNDFQKGDIAEGYSVSREKKESFPLTVTSAQKNPTAFYLCATKDRHQPQHFGDGTRLSIL.

The chain is built from TRBV6-5 and TRBJ2-1; 8 bases are a match to TRBD2. The CDR3 is made up of 15 amino acids. Germline loops: CDR1 MNHEY, CDR2 SVGAGI. Trimming removed 4 bases from V and 2 bases from J; junction bases left unmatched: 4. The CDR3 loop reads CASSSPGGPYNEQFF. Here the CDR3 DNA reads TGTGCCAGCAGTTCCCCGGGGGGGCCCTACAATGAGCAGTTCTTC.

V and J are TRBV5-1 and TRBJ2-2, with 7 nucleotides matching TRBD2. V was clipped by 3 bases and J by 2 bases; unmatched bases: 13. CDR1 is SGHRS and CDR2 is YFSETQ in the germline V gene. CDR3 length equals 18 residues. CDR3 in amino acids: CASSWIPGEGLNTGELFF. CDR3 nucleotide sequence: TGCGCCAGCAGCTGGATCCCCGGGGAGGGTCTAAACACCGGGGAGCTGTTTTTT.

J is TRBJ2-5 and V is TRBV6-2 or TRBV6-3, with 7 bases matching TRBD2. Trimming cost V 0 bases and J 5 bases; bases outside gene matches: 12. The CDR3 runs 17 residues. Per germline, CDR1 MNHEY and CDR2 SVGEGT. CDR3 region: CASSYSSRSVGRETQYF. In nucleotides, the CDR3 is TGTGCCAGCAGTTACTCGAGTCGGAGCGTCGGGAGGGAGACCCAGTACTTC.

This chain connects TRBV5-6 to TRBJ1-3; a possible D gene is TRBD1 (5 bases). The CDR3 sequence is 14 residues long. From germline, CDR1 is SGHDT and CDR2 YYEEEE. Trimming shortened V by 4 bases and J by 4 bases, and 12 bases separated the two germline ends. Here the CDR3 reads CASSGEGRGNTIYF. Here the CDR3 DNA reads TGTGCCAGCAGCGGGGAGGGGCGAGGAAACACCATATATTTT.

The V call is TRBV5-4, the J call TRBJ2-1, with TRBD2 identical over 9 bases. CDR3 length: 14 amino acids. Germline CDR1 SGHNT, CDR2 YYREEE (reference sequence). V gave up 3 bases and J gave up 8 bases; unmatched junction bases: 6. The CDR3 coding sequence is TGTGCCAGCAGCTATGGGACTAGCAACTATGAGCAGTTCTTC. Protein: CASSYGTSNYEQFF.